This T cell receptor (beta chain) was identified during a study of cytomegalovirus exposure and HLA in healthy donors. The CDR3 sequence is 15 residues long. The V gene lost 6 bases and the J gene lost 5 bases, with 16 bases spanning the gap. Germline values: CDR1 MNHNY, CDR2 SVGAGI (reference sequence). The PCR had 60 Vbeta and 13 Jbeta primers. Some clones are missing from TCRdb's copy, which holds only in-frame ones; the method was immunoSEQ multiplex PCR. The sample has tens of thousands of clones; around 78% are singletons. Sampled while nominally healthy, donors likely had unrecorded immune exposures.

Sequences were obtained from PBMCs. The chain joins TRBV6-6 to TRBJ2-2, with no clear D. The receptor's source is a man aged 25-40 years in good health and CMV-seronegative. CDR3 sequence (DNA): TGTGCCAGCAGCAGCAGGAATTCTGGGACCGGGGAGCTGTTTTTT. Translating it yields CASSSRNSGTGELFF.